These T cell receptor beta chains were read from a single sample in a study of T cells in Graves' hyperthyroidism and ophthalmopathy. In TCRdb, the multiplex PCR reads were re-called with MiXCR into one record per CDR3 protein. The sample lists fewer than 550,000 distinct CDR3 sequences, around 22% occurring once. The sequenced material came from blood. The receptors here all came from a young woman with Graves' ophthalmopathy. Each CDR3 is given with its conserved first and last residue. The D gene is left open where the match is weak. For some rows the clone size is stated as once, few or many, or as a class when expanded; others skip it.

d_call	v_call	clone_size	j_call	cdr3_aa	cdr3_nt
TRBD1	TRBV12-3/TRBV12-4	.	TRBJ1-5	CASSLQTGNQPQHF	TGTGCCAGCAGTTTGCAGACAGGGAATCAGCCCCAGCATTTT
.	TRBV28	few	TRBJ2-7	CAASRQFPYEQYF	TGTGCCGCAAGTCGGCAGTTCCCCTACGAGCAGTACTTC
.	TRBV12-3/TRBV12-4	many	TRBJ1-2	CASRTSATYGYTF	TGTGCCAGCAGAACATCAGCCACCTATGGCTACACCTTC
.	TRBV15	many	TRBJ2-2	CATSRVQGSGELFF	TGTGCCACCAGCAGAGTCCAGGGTTCCGGGGAGCTGTTTTTT
TRBD1	TRBV18	.	TRBJ2-7	CASSQTSRDRGFHEQYF	TGTGCCAGCTCACAAACGTCCCGGGACAGGGGATTCCACGAGCAGTACTTC
.	TRBV27	many	TRBJ1-1	CASSAGELDTEAFF	TGTGCCAGCTCTGCCGGCGAACTGGACACTGAAGCTTTCTTT
TRBD1	TRBV13	few	TRBJ2-5	CASSLAGGRTQYF	TGTGCCAGCAGCTTGGCAGGGGGCAGGACCCAGTACTTC
.	TRBV18	many	TRBJ1-2	CASSPRQRSNYGYTF	TGTGCCAGCTCACCTCGACAGAGATCTAACTATGGCTACACCTTC
TRBD1	TRBV12-3/TRBV12-4	.	TRBJ1-2	CASSPSGTGLSYGYTF	TGTGCCAGCAGTCCCTCCGGGACAGGGCTCAGCTATGGCTACACCTTC
.	TRBV15	many	TRBJ1-3	CATSRDVWFGNTIYF	TGTGCCACCAGCAGAGATGTATGGTTTGGAAACACCATATATTTT
TRBD1	TRBV6-5	few	TRBJ1-1	CASSSQGVGAEAFF	TGTGCCAGCAGTTCACAGGGGGTAGGTGCTGAAGCTTTCTTT
.	TRBV12-3/TRBV12-4	many	TRBJ2-5	CASSFNWEETQYF	TGTGCCAGCAGTTTTAACTGGGAGGAGACCCAGTACTTC
TRBD1	TRBV7-2	few	TRBJ2-5	CASRPRGQGYETQYF	TGTGCCAGCAGACCCAGAGGACAGGGGTATGAGACCCAGTACTTC
.	TRBV19	many	TRBJ1-5	CASSRRGQLNSNQPQHF	TGTGCCAGTAGCAGGCGGGGACAACTGAATAGCAATCAGCCCCAGCATTTT
.	TRBV20-1	.	TRBJ2-7	CSAQSGTAIYEQYF	TGCAGTGCGCAATCCGGGACGGCGATCTACGAGCAGTACTTC
.	TRBV6-1	.	TRBJ1-1	CASRRQILMNTEAFF	TGTGCCAGCAGGCGACAGATACTCATGAACACTGAAGCTTTCTTT
.	TRBV20-1	.	TRBJ1-3	CSARRDNGNTIYF	TGCAGTGCTCGCAGGGATAACGGAAACACCATATATTTT
.	TRBV7-8	many	TRBJ2-5	CASGRRDSRGETQYF	TGTGCCAGCGGGCGGCGGGACTCAAGGGGAGAGACCCAGTACTTC
.	TRBV6-5	.	TRBJ2-5	CASSYGEPPETQYF	TGTGCCAGCAGTTACGGGGAGCCGCCAGAGACCCAGTACTTC
.	TRBV15	.	TRBJ1-1	CATSRRTAGRGEAFF	TGTGCCACCAGCAGACGCACAGCCGGCAGGGGTGAAGCTTTCTTT
.	TRBV12-3/TRBV12-4	many	TRBJ1-1	CASRPTTVNTEAFF	TGTGCCAGCAGGCCAACGACCGTGAACACTGAAGCTTTCTTT
.	TRBV6-1	.	TRBJ1-2	CASSQVQGSNYGYTF	TGTGCCAGCAGTCAAGTACAGGGATCTAACTATGGCTACACCTTC
.	TRBV6-1	.	TRBJ2-7	CASSPGLGTYDQYF	TGTGCCAGCAGCCCCGGACTGGGGACCTACGATCAGTACTTC
TRBD2	TRBV12-3/TRBV12-4	many	TRBJ2-7	CASSSREAYEQYF	TGTGCCAGCAGTTCTCGGGAGGCTTACGAGCAGTACTTC
.	TRBV2	many	TRBJ1-5	CASSVQGEQPQHF	TGTGCCAGCAGTGTTCAGGGCGAACAGCCCCAGCATTTT
.	TRBV12-3/TRBV12-4	many	TRBJ1-5	CASSSPGGGYNQPQHF	TGTGCCAGCAGTTCGCCTGGCGGCGGGTACAATCAGCCCCAGCATTTT
.	TRBV7-2	many	TRBJ1-2	CASSVDSSSNYGYTF	TGTGCCAGCAGCGTGGACAGTTCATCTAACTATGGCTACACCTTC
.	TRBV6-5	many	TRBJ1-6	CASSYQESLRTNSPLHF	TGTGCCAGCAGTTACCAAGAAAGCCTCCGGACTAATTCACCCCTCCACTTT
.	TRBV7-2	.	TRBJ2-7	CASSLLGSWYEQYF	TGTGCCAGCAGCTTATTAGGCAGTTGGTACGAGCAGTACTTC
.	TRBV2	many	TRBJ2-7	CASSEQGTKQYF	TGTGCCAGCAGTGAACAGGGAACAAAGCAGTACTTC
TRBD1	TRBV6-1	many	TRBJ1-5	CASRLSGQGYQPQHF	TGTGCCAGCAGACTTTCCGGACAGGGCTATCAGCCCCAGCATTTT
.	TRBV5-1	.	TRBJ1-2	CASSFGKDYGYTF	TGCGCCAGCAGCTTTGGGAAAGACTATGGCTACACCTTC
.	TRBV19	many	TRBJ1-5	CASSISGYNQPQHF	TGTGCCAGTAGTATTTCAGGCTACAATCAGCCCCAGCATTTT